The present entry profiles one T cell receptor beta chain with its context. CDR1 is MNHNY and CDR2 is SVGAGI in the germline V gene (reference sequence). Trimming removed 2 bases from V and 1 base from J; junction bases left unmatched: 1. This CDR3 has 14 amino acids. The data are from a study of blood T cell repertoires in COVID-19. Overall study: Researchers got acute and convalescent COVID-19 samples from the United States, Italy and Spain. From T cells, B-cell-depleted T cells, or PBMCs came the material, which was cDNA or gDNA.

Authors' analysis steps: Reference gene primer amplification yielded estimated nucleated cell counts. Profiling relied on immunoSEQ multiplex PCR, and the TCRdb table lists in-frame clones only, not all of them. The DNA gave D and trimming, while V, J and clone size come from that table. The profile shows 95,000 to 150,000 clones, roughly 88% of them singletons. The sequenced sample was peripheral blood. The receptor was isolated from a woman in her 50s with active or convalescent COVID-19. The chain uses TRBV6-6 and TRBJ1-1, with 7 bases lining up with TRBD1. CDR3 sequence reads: CASSYPGGNTEAFF. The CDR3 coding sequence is TGTGCCAGCAGTTACCCAGGGGGGAACACTGAAGCTTTCTTT.